The 31 T cell receptor beta chains reported below all come from one sample, sequenced in a study of blood T cell repertoires in COVID-19. Here immunoSEQ multiplex PCR was the method, and the copy in TCRdb shows in-frame clones only, minus some. The sample yields fewer than 100,000 clones, around nine tenths seen once. The sequenced sample consisted of peripheral blood. The source is a man aged 60 to 75 with acute or convalescent COVID-19.

This rearrangement joins TRBV4-2 to TRBJ2-7; possibly TRBD2 for D (6 bases). Germline V gene data show CDR1 as LGHNA and CDR2 as YNFKEQ. The CDR3 extends over 16 amino acids. Trimming removed 0 bases at V and 5 bases at J, with 17 bases between. The CDR3 DNA reads as TGTGCCAGCAGCCAAGATCCCGGACTATTAATCGACGAGCAGTACTTC. Protein sequence: CASSQDPGLLIDEQYF.

The rearrangement uses TRBV10-2 and TRBJ2-3; 8 positions agree with TRBD2. The CDR3 is made up of 15 amino acids. Germline V lookup: CDR1 WSHSY, CDR2 SAAADI. Trimming took 5 bases from V and 9 from J; bases not matched to a gene: 13. Here the CDR3 reads CASSSSSGLDTTQYF. The CDR3 DNA reads as TGCGCCAGCAGTTCGTCTAGCGGGCTGGACACGACGCAGTATTTT.

The gene calls are TRBV6-2 or TRBV6-3 and TRBJ2-3, with a weak D call TRBD1 (5 bases). The CDR3 loop spans 16 amino acids. V lost 2 bases and J lost 2, with 14 bases in between. CDR1 is MNHEY and CDR2 is SVGEGT in the germline V gene. CDR3 DNA sequence: TGTGCCAGCAGTTACAGGCCAGGGTCCATCACAGATACGCAGTATTTT. Its translation: CASSYRPGSITDTQYF.

The V gene is TRBV18, the J gene TRBJ2-3, with D perhaps matching TRBD2 (6 bases). The CDR3 runs 15 residues. Trimming pared 5 bases from V and 4 bases from J, leaving 16 bases between. Germline V gene sequence: CDR1 KGHSH, CDR2 LQKENI. CDR3 nucleotide sequence: TGTGCCAGCTCAGAGGAGCGGGCAATTGCAGATACGCAGTATTTT. Its translation is CASSEERAIADTQYF.

The chain carries TRBV27 and TRBJ2-3; 10 bases are a match to TRBD1. This CDR3 has 17 residues. The trim removed 5 bases at V and 2 bases at J, leaving 10 bases unmatched. The germline V gene encodes CDR1 MNHEY and CDR2 SMNVEV (reference sequence). CDR3 sequence reads: CASSNTGTGVNTDTQYF. CDR3 nucleotide sequence: TGTGCCAGCAGTAATACCGGGACAGGGGTCAACACAGATACGCAGTATTTT.

The rearrangement joins TRBV14 to TRBJ1-1, with D perhaps matching TRBD1 (5 bases). V was trimmed by 4 bases and J by 7 bases, leaving 10 bases between them. In germline, CDR1 is SGHDN, CDR2 FVKESK. This CDR3 is 12 amino acids long. This CDR3 reads CASSLQGFEAFF. In DNA form, the CDR3 reads TGTGCCAGCAGCCTGCAGGGCTTTGAAGCTTTCTTT.

This clone was observed a single time. The chain employs TRBV7-3 and TRBJ1-6; 10 nucleotides match TRBD1. Germline V gives CDR1 SGHTA, CDR2 FQGTGA. This CDR3 is built from 17 residues. V lost 2 bases and J lost 8; bases outside the gene matches: 9. The CDR3: CASSLYGTGARYSPLHF. The CDR3 DNA follows: TGTGCCAGCAGCTTATATGGGACAGGGGCTCGTTATTCACCCCTCCACTTT.

This clone was observed once. The chain links TRBV9 to TRBJ2-3; possible D gene TRBD2, 6 bases. Germline V gene lookup returns CDR1 SGDLS and CDR2 YYNGEE. Trimming pared 0 bases from V and 2 bases from J, leaving 10 bases between. CDR3 length: 15 amino acids. CDR3 region: CASSVVGGDTDTQYF. In DNA, the CDR3 is TGTGCCAGCAGCGTAGTGGGCGGGGACACAGATACGCAGTATTTT.

The chain uses TRBV9 and TRBJ2-5, with D possibly matching TRBD2 (6 bases). V was cut by 3 bases and J by 3 bases, with 15 bases left in between. Germline lookup yields CDR1 SGDLS and CDR2 YYNGEE. The CDR3 extends over 15 amino acids. The CDR3 sequence is CASSETAGLEETQYF. CDR3 DNA sequence: TGTGCCAGCAGCGAGACCGCGGGACTGGAAGAGACCCAGTACTTC.

The chain carries TRBV7-9 and TRBJ2-7, with 10 bases that match TRBD1. CDR3 length equals 14 residues. CDR1 is SEHNR, CDR2 FQNEAQ, per germline (reference sequence). The J segment lost 5 bases and the V segment lost 4 bases, leaving 5 bases of the junction unmatched. CDR3 sequence: CASSSGTGVHEQYF. DNA for the CDR3: TGTGCCAGCAGCTCCGGGACAGGGGTCCACGAGCAGTACTTC. Supplemented by reference TRBV7-9 and TRBJ2-7, the full variable domain reads DTGVSQNPRHKITKRGQNVTFRCDPISEHNRLYWYRQTLGQGPEFLTYFQNEAQLEKSRLLSDRFSAERPKGSFSTLEIQRTEQGDSAMYLCASSSGTGVHEQYFGPGTRLTVT.

The J gene is TRBJ1-4, the V gene TRBV2; no clear D. Germline-derived CDR1 and CDR2 are SNHLY and FYNNEI. This CDR3 comprises 14 residues. The V end was cut by 4 bases, the J end by 1 base, with 7 bases between. The CDR3 loop is CASSVGVTNEKLFF. The CDR3 nucleotides read TGTGCCAGCAGTGTCGGGGTAACTAATGAAAAACTGTTTTTT.

V gene TRBV7-5 combines with J gene TRBJ2-7; the D call TRBD1 from the table was never checked on the DNA. TRBV7-5 corresponds to a pseudogene. CDR3 length: 14 residues. CDR3 in amino acids: CARSRDRATYEQYF. As DNA, the CDR3 is TGTGCCAGAAGTAGGGACAGGGCAACCTACGAGCAGTACTTC.

This chain uses TRBV7-9 with TRBJ2-7; D gene ambiguous. The germline V gene has CDR1 SEHNR and CDR2 FQNEAQ (reference sequence). Trimming removed 1 base from V and 5 bases from J, with 12 bases in between. The CDR3 contains 14 residues. Here the CDR3 DNA reads TGTGCCAGCAGCTTAGTCGGTCTGCGCGACGAGCAGTACTTC. The encoded protein is CASSLVGLRDEQYF.

V usage is TRBV5-6 and J usage is TRBJ2-3; weak D call: TRBD2 (5 bases). With 4 bases removed from V and 10 bases from J, the gap between germline ends came to 16 bases. The CDR3 length is 13 residues. Germline CDR1 is SGHDT and CDR2 is YYEEEE. CDR3 region: CASSLQLTGAQYF. The CDR3 nucleotides are TGTGCCAGCAGCCTCCAGCTTACCGGGGCGCAGTATTTT.

The chain carries TRBV7-9 and TRBJ2-4; D is unresolved. V was pared by 5 bases and J by 7 bases, with 9 bases between. Germline V gene lookup returns CDR1 SEHNR and CDR2 FQNEAQ (reference sequence). This CDR3 contains 12 residues. The chain's CDR3 is CASSREANIQYF. CDR3 DNA sequence: TGTGCCAGCAGCCGAGAGGCCAACATTCAGTACTTC.

As concerns this clone: The junction differs from germline at one of its ends, possibly a read error. The rearrangement joins TRBV20-1 to TRBJ1-3; a possible D gene is TRBD1 (6 bases). CDR3 length: 11 amino acids. The germline V gene has CDR1 DFQATT and CDR2 SNEGSKA (reference sequence). DNA for the CDR3: TGCAGTGCTGGGGATTCCGGGACACAACATTTT. Its protein is CSAGDSGTQHF.

This clone was recorded once. The gene calls are TRBV7-2 and TRBJ2-2; D might be TRBD1 (5 bases). This CDR3 has 15 amino acids. Trimming removed 2 bases from V and 5 bases from J, with 12 bases in between. Germline loops: CDR1 SGHTA, CDR2 FQGNSA. The CDR3 spells CASSLYPQGTGELFF. The CDR3 DNA follows: TGTGCCAGCAGCTTATATCCTCAGGGTACCGGGGAGCTGTTTTTT.

The chain links TRBV5-6 to TRBJ1-3, with D maybe TRBD1 (6 bases). The germline V gene encodes CDR1 SGHDT and CDR2 YYEEEE. There are 17 residues in the CDR3. V lost 3 bases to trimming and J lost 0 bases, with 16 bases between them. The DNA for the CDR3 is TGTGCCAGCAGCTCGAGCTACCAGGGGAACTCTGGAAACACCATATATTTT. Amino acid sequence: CASSSSYQGNSGNTIYF.

The chain employs TRBV30 and TRBJ1-6; 8 nucleotides agree with TRBD1. The CDR3 consists of 12 residues. Germline V gives CDR1 GTSNPN, CDR2 SVGIG (reference sequence). V dropped 3 bases and J dropped 18; count of bases not matched to a gene: 10. Here the CDR3 reads CAWRDPGTGTHF. The CDR3 DNA reads TGTGCCTGGAGGGACCCCGGGACAGGTACCCACTTT.

This chain uses TRBV5-1 with TRBJ1-2; D is possibly TRBD1 (5 bases). Germline CDR1 reads SGHRS; CDR2 reads YFSETQ. The CDR3 has 14 amino acids. Trimming left V 2 bases short and J 4 bases short, with 12 bases between. The CDR3 spells CASSFDSSIYGYTF. CDR3 coding DNA: TGCGCCAGCAGCTTTGACAGTTCAATCTATGGCTACACCTTC.

The rearrangement links TRBV7-9 to TRBJ1-1, with D perhaps TRBD1 (5 bases). The V gene's germline CDR1 is SEHNR and CDR2 FQNEAQ (reference sequence). V dropped 0 bases and J dropped 4 bases, with 9 bases sitting between them. The CDR3 is 14 residues long. The CDR3 DNA is TGTGCCAGCAGCTTAGCAGGGGAGGGCACTGAAGCTTTCTTT. It codes for CASSLAGEGTEAFF.

The chain's CDR3 is CASSLEGPRVGTEAFF. The CDR3 DNA follows: TGCGCCAGCAGCTTGGAAGGCCCCAGGGTGGGCACTGAAGCTTTCTTT. The chain combines TRBV5-1 with TRBJ1-1; possibly TRBD1 for D (5 bases). Germline V gives CDR1 SGHRS, CDR2 YFSETQ. Trimming took 0 bases from V and 4 from J, leaving 16 bases between them. The CDR3 length is 16 residues.

The chain couples TRBV5-1 to TRBJ2-1, with 14 bases identical to TRBD2. J lost 0 bases, V lost 0 bases, and 11 bases had no gene match. The CDR3 runs 21 residues. Per germline, CDR1 SGHRS and CDR2 YFSETQ. The CDR3 DNA follows: TGCGCCAGCAGCTTGGCCGGGACTAGCGGGGGCCCTAAGAGCTCCTACAATGAGCAGTTCTTC. As protein: CASSLAGTSGGPKSSYNEQFF.

The J gene is TRBJ1-1, the V gene TRBV6-5, with TRBD1 matching 7 bases. Per germline, CDR1 MNHEY and CDR2 SVGAGI. The CDR3 has 14 amino acids. The trim removed 5 bases at V and 1 base at J, leaving 4 bases unmatched. The CDR3 coding sequence is TGTGCCAGCAGTATCGGGACAGCGAACACTGAAGCTTTCTTT. Protein sequence: CASSIGTANTEAFF.

The chain has TRBV21-1 and TRBJ1-2; TRBD1, as called in the table, went unchecked against the DNA. TRBV21-1 is reported as a pseudogene. The CDR3 extends over 14 amino acids. The CDR3 sequence is CASSDRRGSQGYTF. The CDR3 bases are TGTGCCAGCAGCGACCGCAGGGGCTCTCAGGGCTACACCTTC.

The V and J genes are TRBV11-2 and TRBJ2-5; D is unresolved. The CDR3 is 13 amino acids. The V end was cut by 2 bases, the J end by 7 bases, with 11 bases between. Germline assignment: CDR1 SGHAT and CDR2 FQNNGV. The CDR3: CASSLMLPGTQYF. CDR3 in DNA: TGTGCCAGCAGCTTAATGCTACCGGGGACCCAGTACTTC. The full variable domain, rest sourced from reference TRBV11-2 and TRBJ2-5, is EAGVAQSPRYKIIEKRQSVAFWCNPISGHATLYWYQQILGQGPKLLIQFQNNGVVDDSQLPKDRFSAERLKGVDSTLKIQPAKLEDSAVYLCASSLMLPGTQYFGPGTRLLVL.

This chain links TRBV5-1 with TRBJ1-2; TRBD1 aligns across 11 bases. Trimming removed 0 bases from V and 8 bases from J; junction bases left unmatched: 6. CDR3 length: 15 amino acids. The germline V gene has CDR1 SGHRS and CDR2 YFSETQ. The CDR3: CASSLGTGGAWGYTF. The CDR3 region has the DNA TGCGCCAGCAGCTTGGGGACAGGGGGCGCTTGGGGCTACACCTTC.

The rearrangement joins TRBV20-1 to TRBJ1-3, with unresolved D. The CDR3 is 11 amino acids. Germline V gene lookup returns CDR1 DFQATT and CDR2 SNEGSKA (reference sequence). V was pared by 6 bases and J by 1 base, with 4 bases between. DNA for the CDR3: TGCAGTGCCCCGTCTGGAAACACCATATATTTT. Amino acid sequence: CSAPSGNTIYF.

The chain uses TRBV30 and TRBJ1-1, with a weak D call TRBD1 (5 bases). Per germline, CDR1 GTSNPN and CDR2 SVGIG (reference sequence). V lost 3 bases and J lost 2, with 13 bases in between. The CDR3 consists of 14 residues. CDR3 DNA sequence: TGTGCCTGGAGGGTTACAGGACTAAACACTGAAGCTTTCTTT. This gives the protein CAWRVTGLNTEAFF.

The J gene is TRBJ1-3, the V gene TRBV6-2 or TRBV6-3; tentative D call: TRBD1 (6 bases). CDR3 length: 15 amino acids. From germline, CDR1 is MNHEY and CDR2 SVGEGT. V dropped 5 bases and J dropped 2 bases, with 13 bases sitting between them. The CDR3: CASSATGTTGNTIYF. The CDR3 DNA reads TGTGCCAGCAGTGCGACAGGCACGACTGGAAACACCATATATTTT.

J is TRBJ1-3 and V is TRBV7-8; 8 bases fit TRBD1. The CDR3 has 14 residues. Germline CDR1 and CDR2: SGHVS and FQNEAQ. V lost 5 bases and J lost 3; bases outside the gene matches: 3. The CDR3 reads CASSRTGNGNTIYF. In nucleotides, the CDR3 is TGTGCCAGCAGCCGGACAGGGAATGGAAACACCATATATTTT.